A selection of T cell receptor beta chains follows, all from one sample in a study of T-cell reconstitution after alpha-beta-depleted transplantation in children. TCRdb redid the calling of the PCR reads with MiXCR, one entry per CDR3 protein. This sample carries 150,000 to 250,000 distinct CDR3 sequences, roughly 15% of them seen once, and the ten largest clones take less than 15%. Sample: PBMCs from the stem cell graft donor, taken from the stem cell graft. Receptor source: a human donor who donated a stem cell graft to a child with acute lymphoblastic leukemia. CDR3s include the opening cysteine and the closing phenylalanine or tryptophan. The order of the fields is CDR3 protein, CDR3 DNA, clone size, D gene, V gene, J gene. A D gene is named only where the DNA matches it firmly. The listing skips clone size in some rows; elsewhere it reads once, few, many or a size class.

CDR3 protein: CASSRTGVTNEKLFF; CDR3 DNA: TGTGCCAGCAGTAGAACAGGGGTGACTAATGAAAAACTGTTTTTT; clone size: many; D gene: TRBD1; V gene: TRBV12-3/TRBV12-4; J gene: TRBJ1-4
CDR3 protein: CSVNSRDFPHRLETQYF; CDR3 DNA: TGCAGCGTTAACTCACGGGACTTCCCCCATCGCCTGGAGACCCAGTACTTC; clone size: few; D gene: -; V gene: TRBV29-1; J gene: TRBJ2-5
CDR3 protein: CASSISAGSTEAFF; CDR3 DNA: TGTGCCAGCAGTATTTCTGCGGGGAGCACTGAAGCTTTCTTT; clone size: few; D gene: -; V gene: TRBV12-3/TRBV12-4; J gene: TRBJ1-1
CDR3 protein: CASSESGVSNEQYF; CDR3 DNA: TGCGCCAGCAGTGAGTCGGGGGTTTCTAACGAGCAGTACTTC; clone size: many; D gene: -; V gene: TRBV10-1; J gene: TRBJ2-7
CDR3 protein: CASSTRAAGSSYNEQFF; CDR3 DNA: TGTGCCAGCAGTACCCGAGCGGCGGGAAGCTCCTACAATGAGCAGTTCTTC; clone size: -; D gene: -; V gene: TRBV12-3/TRBV12-4; J gene: TRBJ2-1
CDR3 protein: CASSSGQSEKLFF; CDR3 DNA: TGTGCCAGCAGTTCGGGACAGAGTGAAAAACTGTTTTTT; clone size: -; D gene: TRBD1; V gene: TRBV28; J gene: TRBJ1-4
CDR3 protein: CATQMRGEQFF; CDR3 DNA: TGTGCCACTCAGATGAGGGGAGAGCAGTTCTTC; clone size: many; D gene: -; V gene: TRBV24-1; J gene: TRBJ2-1
CDR3 protein: CASSLDGENTEAFF; CDR3 DNA: TGCGCCAGCAGCTTGGACGGAGAGAACACTGAAGCTTTCTTT; clone size: few; D gene: -; V gene: TRBV5-1; J gene: TRBJ1-1
CDR3 protein: CASSFFVRGEKREQFF; CDR3 DNA: TGTGCCAGCAGCTTTTTTGTACGGGGGGAAAAGCGGGAGCAGTTCTTC; clone size: few; D gene: TRBD2; V gene: TRBV7-8; J gene: TRBJ2-1
CDR3 protein: CASNKRGPSQETQYF; CDR3 DNA: TGTGCCAGCAATAAGCGGGGACCGTCGCAAGAGACCCAGTACTTC; clone size: many; D gene: TRBD2; V gene: TRBV6-1; J gene: TRBJ2-5
CDR3 protein: CASRPNSYNEQFF; CDR3 DNA: TGTGCCAGCCGCCCCAATAGCTACAATGAGCAGTTCTTC; clone size: many; D gene: -; V gene: TRBV12-3/TRBV12-4; J gene: TRBJ2-1
CDR3 protein: CSALISGAYNEQFF; CDR3 DNA: TGCAGTGCGCTGATCTCCGGGGCCTACAATGAGCAGTTCTTC; clone size: -; D gene: -; V gene: TRBV20-1; J gene: TRBJ2-1
CDR3 protein: CASSLGFGGGPNSPLHF; CDR3 DNA: TGCGCCAGCAGCTTGGGTTTCGGCGGGGGACCCAATTCACCCCTCCACTTT; clone size: few; D gene: -; V gene: TRBV5-1; J gene: TRBJ1-6
CDR3 protein: CASSLRRTDSYQETQYF; CDR3 DNA: TGTGCCAGCAGCTTAAGGAGGACAGACTCGTACCAAGAGACCCAGTACTTC; clone size: few; D gene: -; V gene: TRBV11-2; J gene: TRBJ2-5
CDR3 protein: CSAPNSQETQYF; CDR3 DNA: TGCAGTGCTCCCAATTCCCAAGAGACCCAGTACTTC; clone size: -; D gene: -; V gene: TRBV20-1; J gene: TRBJ2-5
CDR3 protein: CSARGLSPYNEQFF; CDR3 DNA: TGCAGTGCTAGAGGTCTCTCACCGTACAATGAGCAGTTCTTC; clone size: many; D gene: -; V gene: TRBV20-1; J gene: TRBJ2-1
CDR3 protein: CASSTTGLSYEQYF; CDR3 DNA: TGTGCCAGTAGTACGACAGGGCTCTCCTACGAGCAGTACTTC; clone size: -; D gene: TRBD1; V gene: TRBV19; J gene: TRBJ2-7
CDR3 protein: CASSRKAGSNTGELFF; CDR3 DNA: TGTGCCAGTAGTCGGAAAGCGGGGTCGAACACCGGGGAGCTGTTTTTT; clone size: few; D gene: TRBD2; V gene: TRBV19; J gene: TRBJ2-2
CDR3 protein: CASSFARNSYEQYF; CDR3 DNA: TGTGCCAGCAGTTTCGCCAGAAACTCCTACGAGCAGTACTTC; clone size: many; D gene: -; V gene: TRBV27; J gene: TRBJ2-7
CDR3 protein: CASSLNRRGNNSPLHF; CDR3 DNA: TGTGCCAGCAGTTTAAACCGGCGGGGGAATAATTCACCCCTCCACTTT; clone size: many; D gene: -; V gene: TRBV12-3/TRBV12-4; J gene: TRBJ1-6
CDR3 protein: CASSLKRYTEAFF; CDR3 DNA: TGTGCCAGCAGTTTAAAGCGTTACACTGAAGCTTTCTTT; clone size: few; D gene: -; V gene: TRBV12-3/TRBV12-4; J gene: TRBJ1-1
CDR3 protein: CASGGDAGAYEQYF; CDR3 DNA: TGCGCCAGCGGGGGCGACGCGGGCGCCTACGAGCAGTACTTC; clone size: many; D gene: -; V gene: TRBV5-1; J gene: TRBJ2-7
CDR3 protein: CASSFLADTQYF; CDR3 DNA: TGTGCCAGCAGTTTTCTTGCAGATACGCAGTATTTT; clone size: many; D gene: -; V gene: TRBV12-3/TRBV12-4; J gene: TRBJ2-3
CDR3 protein: CASSHRARVQEELFF; CDR3 DNA: TGTGCCAGCAGCCATAGGGCGAGGGTCCAGGAGGAGCTGTTTTTT; clone size: -; D gene: -; V gene: TRBV7-6; J gene: TRBJ2-2
CDR3 protein: CASSQVPYEQYF; CDR3 DNA: TGTGCCAGCAGCCAAGTTCCCTACGAGCAGTACTTC; clone size: many; D gene: -; V gene: TRBV3-1; J gene: TRBJ2-7
CDR3 protein: CASSKTSGGSSYEQYF; CDR3 DNA: TGCGCCAGCAGCAAGACTAGCGGAGGGTCCTCCTACGAGCAGTACTTC; clone size: many; D gene: TRBD2; V gene: TRBV5-1; J gene: TRBJ2-7
CDR3 protein: CASSLGTGWNTEAFF; CDR3 DNA: TGTGCCAGCAGCTTGGGTACGGGATGGAACACTGAAGCTTTCTTT; clone size: few; D gene: -; V gene: TRBV5-6; J gene: TRBJ1-1
CDR3 protein: CASKTTGSYNDQFF; CDR3 DNA: TGTGCCAGCAAGACTACAGGCTCCTACAATGACCAGTTCTTC; clone size: -; D gene: -; V gene: TRBV6-1; J gene: TRBJ2-1
CDR3 protein: CASSSASARTDTQYF; CDR3 DNA: TGCGCCAGCAGCTCCGCTAGCGCCCGCACAGATACGCAGTATTTT; clone size: -; D gene: -; V gene: TRBV5-1; J gene: TRBJ2-3
CDR3 protein: CASSFGQGVGYTF; CDR3 DNA: TGTGCCAGCAGCTTTGGACAGGGGGTTGGCTACACCTTC; clone size: many; D gene: TRBD1; V gene: TRBV7-6; J gene: TRBJ1-2
CDR3 protein: CSARDPRSGGNEQFF; CDR3 DNA: TGCAGTGCTAGAGATCCTAGAAGTGGGGGGAATGAGCAGTTCTTC; clone size: many; D gene: -; V gene: TRBV20-1; J gene: TRBJ2-1
CDR3 protein: CASSTRMGTAYYSNQPQHF; CDR3 DNA: TGTGCCAGCAGTACACGAATGGGGACAGCCTACTATAGCAATCAGCCCCAGCATTTT; clone size: few; D gene: TRBD1; V gene: TRBV6-4; J gene: TRBJ1-5
CDR3 protein: CASGQGEIAFF; CDR3 DNA: TGTGCCTCGGGACAGGGCGAGATCGCTTTCTTT; clone size: many; D gene: TRBD1; V gene: TRBV10-3; J gene: TRBJ1-1
CDR3 protein: CASSREGTGGTQYF; CDR3 DNA: TGCGCCAGCAGCCGGGAAGGGACAGGGGGGACCCAGTACTTC; clone size: few; D gene: TRBD1; V gene: TRBV5-1; J gene: TRBJ2-5
CDR3 protein: CASSLVADPFGTNEQFF; CDR3 DNA: TGTGCCAGCAGCTTAGTGGCGGATCCTTTTGGAACCAATGAGCAGTTCTTC; clone size: many; D gene: -; V gene: TRBV13; J gene: TRBJ2-1
CDR3 protein: CASSQDRSTGLARSSYNEQFF; CDR3 DNA: TGCGCCAGCAGTCAGGACAGATCGACAGGACTAGCGAGAAGCTCCTACAATGAGCAGTTCTTC; clone size: many; D gene: TRBD2; V gene: TRBV5-1; J gene: TRBJ2-1
CDR3 protein: CASSPMTSYTDTQYF; CDR3 DNA: TGTGCCAGCAGTCCTATGACTAGTTACACAGATACGCAGTATTTT; clone size: many; D gene: -; V gene: TRBV27; J gene: TRBJ2-3
CDR3 protein: CSVESTTYGYTF; CDR3 DNA: TGCAGCGTTGAAAGCACTACCTATGGCTACACCTTC; clone size: many; D gene: -; V gene: TRBV29-1; J gene: TRBJ1-2
CDR3 protein: CASSYGTNGYEQYF; CDR3 DNA: TGTGCCAGCAGTTATGGGACCAACGGCTACGAGCAGTACTTC; clone size: few; D gene: -; V gene: TRBV12-3/TRBV12-4; J gene: TRBJ2-7
CDR3 protein: CASSPGLAGGTDTQYF; CDR3 DNA: TGTGCCAGCAGTCCGGGACTAGCGGGAGGCACAGATACGCAGTATTTT; clone size: many; D gene: TRBD2; V gene: TRBV28; J gene: TRBJ2-3
CDR3 protein: CASTLRGEKNTEAFF; CDR3 DNA: TGCGCCAGCACCCTCCGGGGGGAAAAGAACACTGAAGCTTTCTTT; clone size: many; D gene: -; V gene: TRBV5-1; J gene: TRBJ1-1
CDR3 protein: CASSSTDRGNTEAFF; CDR3 DNA: TGCGCCAGCAGCTCAACGGACAGGGGGAACACTGAAGCTTTCTTT; clone size: many; D gene: TRBD1; V gene: TRBV5-1; J gene: TRBJ1-1
CDR3 protein: CSWKGSTDTQYF; CDR3 DNA: TGCAGCTGGAAGGGGAGCACAGATACGCAGTATTTT; clone size: many; D gene: -; V gene: TRBV29-1; J gene: TRBJ2-3
CDR3 protein: CASSPKGVSAEAFF; CDR3 DNA: TGTGCCAGCAGCCCCAAGGGGGTTAGTGCTGAAGCTTTCTTT; clone size: -; D gene: -; V gene: TRBV7-9; J gene: TRBJ1-1
CDR3 protein: CATSDSGVGTRSEQFF; CDR3 DNA: TGTGCCACCAGTGATTCAGGGGTCGGGACTAGAAGTGAGCAGTTCTTC; clone size: -; D gene: TRBD2; V gene: TRBV24-1; J gene: TRBJ2-1